This record looks at one T cell receptor (beta chain) sequence and its context. With a J-beta primer mix and a sample-barcoded 5' primer, a second PCR ran roughly 6 to 12 cycles. TCRdb ran MiXCR on the 5' RACE reads and lists one entry per CDR3 protein. Here the sample spans a few hundred thousand distinct CDR3 sequences, around a quarter being singletons. The data originate from a study of blood T cells in healthy people across ages. V was clipped by 6 bases and J by 3 bases, with 16 bases between them. Germline CDR1 MNHEY, CDR2 SVGEGT. The CDR3 runs 15 residues. The sample was also linked to a second study, of T cells of mothers and their children.

This clonotype was obtained from a boy younger than 10 in good health. Material: blood. This chain uses TRBV6-2 or TRBV6-3 with TRBJ2-3; D remains unclear. The CDR3 region is CASRTLGKRTDTQYF. The CDR3 DNA reads as TGTGCCAGCAGAACCCTCGGAAAAAGGACAGATACGCAGTATTTT.